A single sample is the source of the 4 T cell receptor beta chains below, sequenced in a study of CD8 T cells in Susac syndrome. Random hexamers were used to reverse transcribe an amount of roughly 0.45 to 1 ug RNA. TCRdb reprocessed the immunoSEQ multiplex PCR reads with MiXCR, giving one entry per CDR3 protein. Altogether around 99,000 distinct CDR3 sequences are present, less than 97% being singletons, with the ten largest covering more than 0.095%. The source material was CD4+ T cells from PBMCs. The origin of the receptors is a human donor in good health.

The chain links TRBV9 to TRBJ1-6, with D hard to call. Trimming left V 4 bases short and J 5 bases short, with 16 bases between. Germline V gene sequence: CDR1 SGDLS, CDR2 YYNGEE. The CDR3 is 16 residues long. CDR3 sequence reads: CASSPDGRIDNSPLHF. In nucleotides, the CDR3 is TGTGCCAGCAGCCCCGACGGACGAATTGATAATTCACCCCTCCACTTT.

This chain links TRBV12-3 or TRBV12-4 with TRBJ2-6, with 7 bases lining up with TRBD1. The CDR3 runs 18 residues. J lost 3 bases, V lost 3 bases, and 11 bases had no gene match. The CDR3 DNA is TGTGCCAGCAGTTTCGAGGGGGCCCTCCTTCGTGGGGCCAACGTCCTGACTTTC. Amino acids: CASSFEGALLRGANVLTF.

The chain carries TRBV27 and TRBJ2-3; 9 nucleotides match TRBD1. This CDR3 spans 14 amino acids. The V segment lost 6 bases and the J segment 5 bases; nucleotides outside the gene matches: 6. Germline V lookup: CDR1 MNHEY, CDR2 SMNVEV (reference sequence). CDR3 sequence: CASRPGTGRDTQYF. The DNA for the CDR3 is TGTGCCAGCAGACCCGGGACAGGGAGAGATACGCAGTATTTT.

The rearrangement joins TRBV29-1 to TRBJ1-1; D perhaps matches TRBD1 (6 bases). The CDR3 spans 15 residues. V was trimmed by 4 bases and J by 1 base, leaving 16 bases between them. Germline V gene data show CDR1 as SQVTM and CDR2 as ANQGSEA. CDR3 DNA: TGCAGCGTTGTTCGGGACACTCAGGGGAACACTGAAGCTTTCTTT. As protein: CSVVRDTQGNTEAFF.